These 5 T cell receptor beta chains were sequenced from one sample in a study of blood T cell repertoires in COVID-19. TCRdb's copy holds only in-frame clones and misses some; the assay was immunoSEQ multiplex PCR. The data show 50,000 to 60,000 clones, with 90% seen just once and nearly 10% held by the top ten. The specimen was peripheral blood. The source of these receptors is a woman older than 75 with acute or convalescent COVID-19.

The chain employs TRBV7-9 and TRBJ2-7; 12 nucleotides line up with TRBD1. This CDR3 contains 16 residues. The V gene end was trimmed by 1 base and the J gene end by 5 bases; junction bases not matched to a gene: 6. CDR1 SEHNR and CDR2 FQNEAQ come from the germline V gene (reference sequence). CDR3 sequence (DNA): TGTGCCAGCAGCTTAGGGACCGGGACAGGGGGCGACGAGCAGTACTTC. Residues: CASSLGTGTGGDEQYF.

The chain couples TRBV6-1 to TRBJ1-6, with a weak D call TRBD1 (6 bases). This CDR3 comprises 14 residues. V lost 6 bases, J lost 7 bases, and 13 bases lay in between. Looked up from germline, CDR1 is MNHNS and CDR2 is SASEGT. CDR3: CASSGGGGNSPLHF. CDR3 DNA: TGTGCCAGCAGCGGAGGGGGAGGGAATTCACCCCTCCACTTT.

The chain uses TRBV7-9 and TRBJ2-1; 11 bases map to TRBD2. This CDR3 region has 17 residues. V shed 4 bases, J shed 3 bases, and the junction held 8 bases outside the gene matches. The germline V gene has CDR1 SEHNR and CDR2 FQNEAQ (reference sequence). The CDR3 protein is CASSSGKGLADYNEQFF. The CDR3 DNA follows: TGTGCCAGCAGCTCGGGAAAGGGACTAGCGGACTACAATGAGCAGTTCTTC.

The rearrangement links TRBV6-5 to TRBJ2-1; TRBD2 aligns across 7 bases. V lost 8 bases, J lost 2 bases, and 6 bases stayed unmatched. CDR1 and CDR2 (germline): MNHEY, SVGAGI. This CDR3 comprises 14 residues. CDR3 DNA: TGTGCCAGCGCTAGCGGTCAAGCCTACAATGAGCAGTTCTTC. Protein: CASASGQAYNEQFF.

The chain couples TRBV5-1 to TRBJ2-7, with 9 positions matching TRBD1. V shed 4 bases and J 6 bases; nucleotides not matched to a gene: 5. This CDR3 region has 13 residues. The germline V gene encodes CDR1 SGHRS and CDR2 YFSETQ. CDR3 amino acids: CASSGGQGGEQYF. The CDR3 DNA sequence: TGCGCCAGCAGCGGGGGACAGGGAGGCGAGCAGTACTTC.